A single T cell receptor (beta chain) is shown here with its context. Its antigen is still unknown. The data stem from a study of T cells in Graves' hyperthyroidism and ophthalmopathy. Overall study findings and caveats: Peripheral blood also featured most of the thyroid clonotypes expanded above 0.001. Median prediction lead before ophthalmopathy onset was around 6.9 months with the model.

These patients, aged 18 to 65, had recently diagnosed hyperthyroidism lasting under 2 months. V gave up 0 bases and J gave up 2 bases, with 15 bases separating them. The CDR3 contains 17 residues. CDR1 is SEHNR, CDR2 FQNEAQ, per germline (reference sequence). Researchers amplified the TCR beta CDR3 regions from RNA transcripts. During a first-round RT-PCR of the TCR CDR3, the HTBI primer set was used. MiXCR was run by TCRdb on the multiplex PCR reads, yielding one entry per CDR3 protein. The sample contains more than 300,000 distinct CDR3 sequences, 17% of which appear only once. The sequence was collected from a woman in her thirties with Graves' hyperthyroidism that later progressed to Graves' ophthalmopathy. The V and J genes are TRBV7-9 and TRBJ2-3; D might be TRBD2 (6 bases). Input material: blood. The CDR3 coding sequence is TGTGCCAGCAGCTTAGCCTCTGGCAGGGACTCCACAGATACGCAGTATTTT. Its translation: CASSLASGRDSTDTQYF.